What follows are 5 T cell receptor beta chains derived from one specimen sequenced in a study of shared clonotypes between healthy human individuals. Method: immunoSEQ multiplex PCR; TCRdb's copy keeps in-frame clones and lacks some. The sample has under 750,000 clones, roughly two thirds seen once. What was sequenced was memory CD4+ T cells sorted from blood. Described subset: CD45RA-negative fraction. The receptors come from a woman under 40 in good health.

The chain joins TRBV2 to TRBJ2-3; TRBD2 agrees at 10 bases. With V trimmed by 3 bases and J by 2 bases, 11 bases remained unmatched. The CDR3 extends over 18 amino acids. CDR1 and CDR2 from the germline V gene are SNHLY and FYNNEI. CDR3 DNA: TGTGCCAGCAGTGACACTGCCGTTCTAGCGGGGGACACAGATACGCAGTATTTT. Amino acid sequence: CASSDTAVLAGDTDTQYF.

This clone was seen a handful of times. The chain uses TRBV19 and TRBJ2-7, with 11 nucleotides matching TRBD1. This CDR3 region has 16 residues. CDR1 and CDR2 from the germline V gene are LNHDA and SQIVND (reference sequence). V trimming: 6 bases; J trimming: 2 bases; junction bases outside the gene matches: 9. CDR3 nucleotide sequence: TGTGCCAGTAGATACTCCGGACAGGGGGCAGCCTACGAGCAGTACTTC. Translating gives CASRYSGQGAAYEQYF.

The table lists this clone with a count of one. The chain links TRBV28 to TRBJ2-7; 7 bases line up with TRBD1. This CDR3 is 17 amino acids long. CDR1 is MDHEN, CDR2 SYDVKM, per germline. V trimming: 5 bases; J trimming: 0 bases; junction bases outside the gene matches: 13. CDR3 DNA: TGTGCCAGCAGTGCCCTAGACTGGACAGGAGACTCCTACGAGCAGTACTTC. As protein: CASSALDWTGDSYEQYF.

V is TRBV11-2 and J is TRBJ2-5; D is possibly TRBD1 (6 bases). CDR1 is SGHAT and CDR2 is FQNNGV in the germline V gene. The CDR3 covers 16 residues. The germline V and J ends were trimmed by 1 base and 7 bases, with 19 bases remaining between them. In nucleotides, the CDR3 is TGTGCCAGCAGCTTAGGGGCAGGGGCCGAAGAAGGGACCCAGTACTTC. Its protein is CASSLGAGAEEGTQYF.

The chain uses TRBV19 and TRBJ2-5; D not resolved. The germline V and J ends were trimmed by 4 bases and 2 bases, with 8 bases remaining between them. Looked up from germline, CDR1 is LNHDA and CDR2 is SQIVND (reference sequence). The CDR3 contains 13 residues. The CDR3 DNA reads TGTGCCAGTAGTACAACCGCGCAAGAGACCCAGTACTTC. Its translation: CASSTTAQETQYF.